This T cell receptor beta chain was recorded in a study of cytomegalovirus exposure and HLA in healthy donors. Healthy bone marrow donors made up the donor group. Whereas donors were nominally healthy upon sampling, unrecorded immune exposures were probable. PCR used 60 Vbeta primers and 13 Jbeta primers. Sequencing used immunoSEQ multiplex PCR; TCRdb keeps in-frame clones, though not all of them. The sample lists some 140,000 clones; around three quarters were seen once. Germline V gene sequence: CDR1 SGHRS, CDR2 YFSETQ. V lost 3 bases, J lost 8 bases, and 4 bases stayed unmatched. This CDR3 has 14 amino acids. Study-wide results and limits: Later analysis suggested most CMV-associated TCR beta chains were HLA-restricted. In presence/absence analyses, roughly uniform sequencing depth across donors was assumed.

With respect to this clone: The antigen is unknown.

This chain links TRBV5-1 with TRBJ2-1, with 11 bases matching TRBD1. The receptor's source is a man in his forties in good health and CMV-seropositive. The sample consisted of PBMCs. CDR3: CASSWGTGGHEQFF. The CDR3 DNA sequence: TGCGCCAGCAGCTGGGGGACAGGGGGACATGAGCAGTTCTTC.